This is a list of T cell receptor beta chains from one sample in a study of T cell repertoires in cytomegalovirus infection. Each CDR3 protein is one row after TCRdb ran MiXCR on the reads. The repertoire has around 360,000 distinct CDR3 sequences, about 32% of them found once; the top ten carry about 13%. These TCRs' antigens remain unknown. This specimen was cultured PBMCs, taken from culture after CMV antigen stimulation. These TCRs come from a human donor in good health (CMV status not recorded). Some clones in this sample may be carry-over from other donors' samples. CDR3s leave out the opening cysteine and the closing phenylalanine or tryptophan. Clone size is shown for a subset of rows, as once, few, many or a class of expanded clone.

v_gene	j_gene	abundance	CDR3aa
TRBV3-1	TRBJ1-3	-	ASSQPVSGNTIY
TRBV7-9	TRBJ2-5	-	ASSQGAQETQY
TRBV18	TRBJ2-6	-	ASSPGFLGANVLT
TRBV6-1	TRBJ1-4	few	ASRPGQLNEKLF
TRBV7-2	TRBJ2-7	-	ASSRGGSLYEQY
TRBV2	TRBJ1-6	-	ASKRSGGNSPLH
TRBV7-2	TRBJ2-5	few	ASGELSRETQY
TRBV7-9	TRBJ2-7	few	ASSLAGLAGVPSYEQY
TRBV15	TRBJ2-3	-	ATSGRLVADTQY
TRBV7-2	TRBJ2-1	-	ASSLYPVSGNEQF
TRBV19	TRBJ2-5	few	ASRSWGQARETQY
TRBV5-1	TRBJ1-5	-	ASKPGQGMYQPQH
TRBV4-1	TRBJ2-2	-	ASSPGVDTGELF
TRBV2	TRBJ2-7	-	AKEGGEGSYEQY
TRBV5-1	TRBJ1-3	once	ASSLAGASGNTIY
TRBV7-9	TRBJ2-7	few	ASSDRDGKSYEQY
TRBV12-3/TRBV12-4	TRBJ2-1	-	ASSLFGDEQF
TRBV7-2	TRBJ2-5	many	ASSLASQETQY
TRBV5-1	TRBJ2-7	-	ASSRNTGGIYEQY
TRBV7-9	TRBJ1-1	-	ASSYGQYITEAF
TRBV6-5	TRBJ2-5	-	ASSQRASVQY
TRBV12-3/TRBV12-4	TRBJ2-3	few	ASRTRDRVNADTQY